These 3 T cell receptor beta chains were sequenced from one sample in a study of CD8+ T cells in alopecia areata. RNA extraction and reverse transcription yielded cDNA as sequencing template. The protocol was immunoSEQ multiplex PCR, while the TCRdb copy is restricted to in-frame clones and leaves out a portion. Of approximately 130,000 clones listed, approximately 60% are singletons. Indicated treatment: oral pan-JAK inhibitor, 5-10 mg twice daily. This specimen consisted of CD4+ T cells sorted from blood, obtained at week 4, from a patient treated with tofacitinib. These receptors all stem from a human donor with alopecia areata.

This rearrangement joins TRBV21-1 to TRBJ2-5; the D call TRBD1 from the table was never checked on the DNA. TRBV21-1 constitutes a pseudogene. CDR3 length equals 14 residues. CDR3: CASSKATGEETQYF. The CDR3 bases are TGTGCCAGCAGCAAAGCAACAGGGGAAGAGACCCAGTACTTC.

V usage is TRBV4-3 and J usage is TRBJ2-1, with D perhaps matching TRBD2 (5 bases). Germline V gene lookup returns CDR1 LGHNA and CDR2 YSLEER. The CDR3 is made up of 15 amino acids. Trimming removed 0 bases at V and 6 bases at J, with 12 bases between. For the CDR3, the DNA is TGCGCCAGCAGCCAAGATCGAAGGCGGGTCAATGAGCAGTTCTTC. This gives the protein CASSQDRRRVNEQFF.

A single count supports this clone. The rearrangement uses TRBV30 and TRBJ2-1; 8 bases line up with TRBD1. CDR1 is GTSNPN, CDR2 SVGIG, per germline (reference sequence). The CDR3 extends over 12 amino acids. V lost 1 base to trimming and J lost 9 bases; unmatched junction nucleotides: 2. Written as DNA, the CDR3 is TGTGCCTGGAGTGACAGGGGGTTTGAGCAGTTCTTC. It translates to CAWSDRGFEQFF.